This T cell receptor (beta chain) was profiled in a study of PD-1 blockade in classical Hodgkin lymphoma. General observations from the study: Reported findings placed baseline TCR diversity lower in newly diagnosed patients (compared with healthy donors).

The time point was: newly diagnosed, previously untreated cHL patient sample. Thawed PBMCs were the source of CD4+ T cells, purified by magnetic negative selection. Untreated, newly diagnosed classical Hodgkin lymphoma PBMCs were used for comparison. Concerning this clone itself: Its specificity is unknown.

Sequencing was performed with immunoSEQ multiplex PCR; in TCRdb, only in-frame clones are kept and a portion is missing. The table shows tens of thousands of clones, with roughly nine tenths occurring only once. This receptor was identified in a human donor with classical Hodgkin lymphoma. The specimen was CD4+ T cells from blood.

CDR3 protein: CASSLRNGLNEQFF. The DNA of the CDR3 is TGTGCCAGCAGCTTACGAAACGGCCTAAATGAGCAGTTCTTC. The chain has TRBV11-3 and TRBJ2-1; the D is unclear. CDR1 SGHNT and CDR2 YENEEA come from the germline V gene. Trimming left V 2 bases short and J 7 bases short, with 12 bases between. The CDR3 runs to 14 residues. Filled out from reference TRBV11-3 and TRBJ2-1, the complete variable domain reads EAGVVQSPRYKIIEKKQPVAFWCNPISGHNTLYWYLQNLGQGPELLIRYENEEAVDDSQLPKDRFSAERLKGVDSTLKIQPAELGDSAVYLCASSLRNGLNEQFFGPGTRLTVL.